The 19 T cell receptor beta chains given below trace back to one sample, sequenced in a study of T-cell reconstitution after alpha-beta-depleted transplantation in children (dated by TCRdb to about 2016). Libraries were built with PCR. Sequencing was performed on an Illumina HiSeq 2500. TCR library preparation used molecular barcoding, with unique molecular identifiers applied to normalize quantification of the TCRbeta repertoire. In-frame beta chains were kept once TCRdb had trimmed the public reads at Q25 with fastp and called clones with MiXCR. Every CDR3 protein is listed once, alongside the most common genes and DNA of its rows. For this sample the table gives hundreds of thousands of distinct CDR3 sequences, of which over 10% were detected only once. Approximately 0.8% of the sample is taken by the ten largest. The treatment or condition label for this specimen denotes: allogeneic hematopoietic cell transplantation with graft depleted of TCRalphabeta T cells and CD19 B cells.

The sequences come from PBMCs, collected before TCRalphabeta/CD19-depleted stem cell transplant. The origin of the receptors is a girl aged 2 to 10 with congenital amegakaryocytic thrombocytopenia, due to receive a stem cell transplant.

V and J are TRBV7-9 and TRBJ2-3; D not resolved. The CDR3 totals 15 residues. Germline V lookup: CDR1 SEHNR, CDR2 FQNEAQ (reference sequence). With 1 base removed from V and 0 bases from J, the gap between germline ends came to 8 bases. The CDR3 bases are TGTGCCAGCAGCTTAGTTGACGATAGCACAGATACGCAGTATTTT. It is translated as CASSLVDDSTDTQYF.

This clonotype was seen a few times. The chain has TRBV4-1 and TRBJ2-7, with D perhaps matching TRBD1 or TRBD2 (5 bases each). This CDR3 has 13 residues. The germline V and J ends were trimmed by 4 bases and 2 bases, with 9 bases remaining between them. Per germline, CDR1 MGHRA and CDR2 YSYEKL. CDR3 sequence: CASSRRGAYEQYF. The CDR3 nucleotides are TGCGCCAGCAGCCGGAGAGGGGCCTACGAGCAGTACTTC.

This clonotype was seen at least ten times. This rearrangement joins TRBV7-9 to TRBJ2-2, with 9 positions matching TRBD1. V was pared by 6 bases and J by 5 bases, with 7 bases of the junction left unmatched. This CDR3 region has 15 residues. Per the germline V gene, CDR1 is SEHNR and CDR2 is FQNEAQ (reference sequence). The CDR3 region is CASSKLGTGTGELFF. The CDR3 coding sequence is TGTGCCAGCAGTAAACTCGGGACAGGGACCGGGGAGCTGTTTTTT.

This clonotype was observed many times. The chain recombines TRBV7-6 with TRBJ2-7; no reliable D call. The V and J ends lost 3 bases and 0 bases respectively, with 6 bases between them. The CDR3 length is 13 residues. Germline V gene data show CDR1 as SGHVS and CDR2 as FNYEAQ. The CDR3 spells CASSFGHSYEQYF. In DNA form, the CDR3 reads TGTGCCAGCAGCTTCGGGCACTCCTACGAGCAGTACTTC.

The chain couples TRBV29-1 to TRBJ2-3, with 11 nucleotides matching TRBD2. Trimming removed 1 base from V and 4 bases from J; junction bases left unmatched: 7. Germline V gives CDR1 SQVTM, CDR2 ANQGSEA. The CDR3 is 16 residues long. The CDR3 loop is CSVEVAGGPSADTQYF. The CDR3 region has the DNA TGCAGCGTTGAAGTAGCGGGAGGGCCGTCGGCAGATACGCAGTATTTT.

This clonotype has at least ten counts. The chain joins TRBV28 to TRBJ2-7; D unresolved. CDR1 is MDHEN, CDR2 SYDVKM, per germline. The CDR3 totals 11 residues. Trimming left V 4 bases short and J 7 bases short, with 8 bases between. The CDR3, as DNA: TGTGCCAGCAGTTCTCCTATGGAGCAGTACTTC. Its protein is CASSSPMEQYF.

This sequence joins TRBV20-1 and TRBJ2-2, with unresolved D. Looked up from germline, CDR1 is DFQATT and CDR2 is SNEGSKA (reference sequence). The CDR3 is 16 residues long. V lost 0 bases, J lost 7 bases, and 18 bases lay in between. CDR3 coding DNA: TGCAGTGCTAGAGAGGGCGTTTGGGCGATGGGCGGGGAGCTGTTTTTT. Its translation: CSAREGVWAMGGELFF.

The V gene is TRBV5-1, the J gene TRBJ2-2; D is uncertain. Trimming pared 0 bases from V and 5 bases from J, leaving 14 bases between. Germline V gene lookup returns CDR1 SGHRS and CDR2 YFSETQ. CDR3 length: 16 amino acids. In DNA form, the CDR3 reads TGCGCCAGCAGCTTGGATGGGCCACCGTGGACCGGGGAGCTGTTTTTT. This codes for CASSLDGPPWTGELFF.

The rearrangement uses TRBV28 and TRBJ2-7; no clear D. CDR1 is MDHEN and CDR2 is SYDVKM in the germline V gene. Trimming removed 3 bases at V and 0 bases at J, with 9 bases between. The CDR3 has 14 amino acids. The CDR3 coding sequence is TGTGCCAGCAGTTTTTTTAGATCCTCCTACGAGCAGTACTTC. Translation gives CASSFFRSSYEQYF. Filled out from reference TRBV28 and TRBJ2-7, the complete variable domain reads DVKVTQSSRYLVKRTGEKVFLECVQDMDHENMFWYRQDPGLGLRLIYFSYDVKMKEKGDIPEGYSVSREKKERFSLILESASTNQTSMYLCASSFFRSSYEQYFGPGTRLTVT.

This clonotype was counted many times. The chain uses TRBV20-1 and TRBJ2-2, with D unresolved. This CDR3 has 15 amino acids. Germline assignment: CDR1 DFQATT and CDR2 SNEGSKA (reference sequence). The V end lost 3 bases, the J end lost 4 bases, and 15 bases lay between the germline ends. DNA for the CDR3: TGCAGTGCTAGGCGTCGGACGGAAAGCACCGGGGAGCTGTTTTTT. This codes for CSARRRTESTGELFF.

The rearrangement uses TRBV6-1 and TRBJ2-3; D may match TRBD1 or TRBD2 (6 bases each). This CDR3 is 15 amino acids long. Germline V gives CDR1 MNHNS, CDR2 SASEGT. V lost 4 bases, J lost 4 bases, and 15 bases lay in between. The CDR3 is CASSGGGLGADTQYF. In DNA form, the CDR3 reads TGTGCCAGCAGTGGAGGGGGGCTAGGGGCAGATACGCAGTATTTT.

The genes are TRBV15 and TRBJ2-7; TRBD1 agrees at 9 bases. From germline, CDR1 is LNHNV and CDR2 YYDKDF (reference sequence). The CDR3 contains 14 residues. V lost 3 bases, J lost 3 bases, and 3 bases stayed unmatched. The CDR3 is CATSRGTGNYEQYF. The CDR3 nucleotides are TGTGCCACCAGCAGGGGGACAGGGAACTACGAGCAGTACTTC.

This clonotype was counted only a few times. V is TRBV4-1 and J is TRBJ2-6; D is ambiguous. Trimming shortened V by 2 bases and J by 4 bases, and 18 bases separated the two germline ends. CDR3 length: 18 residues. Germline V CDR1 and CDR2: MGHRA, YSYEKL. This chain's CDR3 is CASSQTTFLGSGANVLTF. The CDR3 DNA is TGCGCCAGCAGCCAAACCACCTTTTTGGGATCCGGGGCCAACGTCCTGACTTTC.

A few counts support this clonotype. The CDR3 is CASSSSGQPNEQFF. DNA of the CDR3: TGCGCCAGCAGCTCCTCAGGCCAGCCCAATGAGCAGTTCTTC. The chain carries TRBV5-1 and TRBJ2-1, with D unresolved. The CDR3 has 14 amino acids. Trimming cost V 3 bases and J 6 bases, with 13 bases left between them. Germline V gene data show CDR1 as SGHRS and CDR2 as YFSETQ.

The CDR3 reads CSARLQPKTVGEEQFF. The CDR3 DNA reads TGCAGTGCTAGATTACAACCAAAGACGGTGGGTGAGGAGCAGTTCTTC. The rearrangement joins TRBV20-1 to TRBJ2-1; D is unclear. Trimming removed 2 bases at V and 10 bases at J, with 24 bases between. Germline-derived CDR1 and CDR2 are DFQATT and SNEGSKA (reference sequence). This CDR3 has 16 residues.

About this clonotype itself: Given a much more abundant clone one base away, this may be a read error. This chain links TRBV6-1 with TRBJ1-2; D call uncertain. Germline-derived CDR1 and CDR2 are MNHNS and SASEGT. Trimming left V 7 bases short and J 3 bases short, with 12 bases between. This CDR3 comprises 13 residues. The CDR3 is CASTVSTYYGYTF. The CDR3 DNA is TGTGCCAGCACCGTGTCGACATACTATGGCTACACCTTC.

This clonotype was seen a handful of times. The chain is built from TRBV11-2 and TRBJ1-1; 7 bases align to TRBD1. J was trimmed by 5 bases and V by 3 bases; bases with no gene match: 6. This CDR3 has 14 residues. Per germline, CDR1 SGHAT and CDR2 FQNNGV. CDR3: CASSFYRGETEAFF. CDR3 DNA: TGTGCCAGCAGCTTCTACAGGGGTGAGACTGAAGCTTTCTTT. The full variable domain, its missing parts supplied by reference TRBV11-2 and TRBJ1-1, is EAGVAQSPRYKIIEKRQSVAFWCNPISGHATLYWYQQILGQGPKLLIQFQNNGVVDDSQLPKDRFSAERLKGVDSTLKIQPAKLEDSAVYLCASSFYRGETEAFFGQGTRLTVV.

This clonotype was found many times. J is TRBJ2-7 and V is TRBV6-1; 7 bases are shared with TRBD2. The CDR3 runs 15 residues. After removal of 5 bases from V and 6 bases from J, the junction contained 13 bases not matched to a gene. Germline CDR1 is MNHNS and CDR2 is SASEGT. The CDR3 is CASSPRLAKGTEQYF. In nucleotides, the CDR3 is TGTGCCAGCAGTCCAAGACTAGCCAAAGGCACCGAGCAGTACTTC.

This clonotype was seen many times. CDR3 DNA sequence: TGCAGCGTTGACTCAGGGAACCTCCAAGAGACCCAGTACTTC. This codes for CSVDSGNLQETQYF. This rearrangement joins TRBV29-1 to TRBJ2-5; a possible D gene is TRBD1 (5 bases). The CDR3 has 14 residues. Trimming removed 3 bases from V and 1 base from J, with 12 bases in between. CDR1 is SQVTM, CDR2 ANQGSEA, per germline.